This T cell receptor beta chain derives from a study of CXCR3-negative and CXCR3-positive naive CD8 T cells. Study-wide findings and caveats: For CXCR3-positive naive cells, TRB CDR3s were more hydrophobic than those of CXCR3-negative naive cells.

As to this clonotype: Its matching antigen is unknown.

The libraries of TRB cDNA were prepared using 5' RACE with UMI labels. TCRdb reprocessed the 5' RACE reads, with one entry per CDR3 protein and no DNA. Its table records over 100,000 distinct CDR3 sequences. Germline CDR1 and CDR2: MNHEY and SVGEGT. This CDR3 spans 15 amino acids. The chain couples TRBV6-2 or TRBV6-3 to TRBJ2-6. The sequenced sample was naive CXCR3+ CD8+ T cells from blood. Subset noted: CD45RO-CCR7+CD27+CD95- naive CD8+ T cells expressing CXCR3 (TNR3+). The clonotype was recovered from a human donor in good health. Some clones in this sample may be carry-over from other donors' samples. CDR3 residues: CASSPLVSGANVLTF.